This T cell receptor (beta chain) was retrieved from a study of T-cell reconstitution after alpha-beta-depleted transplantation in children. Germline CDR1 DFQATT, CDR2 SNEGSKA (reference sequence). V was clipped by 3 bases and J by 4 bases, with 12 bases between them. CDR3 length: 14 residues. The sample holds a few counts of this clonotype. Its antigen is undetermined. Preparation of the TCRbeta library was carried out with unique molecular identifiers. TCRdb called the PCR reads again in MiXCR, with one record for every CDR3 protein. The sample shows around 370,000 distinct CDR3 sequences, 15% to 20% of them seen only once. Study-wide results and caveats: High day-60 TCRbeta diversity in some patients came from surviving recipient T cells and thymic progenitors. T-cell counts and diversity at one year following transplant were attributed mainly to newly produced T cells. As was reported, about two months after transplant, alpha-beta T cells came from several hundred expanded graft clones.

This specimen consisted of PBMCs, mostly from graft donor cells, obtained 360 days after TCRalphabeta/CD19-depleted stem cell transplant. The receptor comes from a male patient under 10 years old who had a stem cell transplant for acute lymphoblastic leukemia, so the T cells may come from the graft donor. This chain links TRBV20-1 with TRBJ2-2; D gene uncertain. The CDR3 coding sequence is TGCAGTGCTAGCCCCGGGCCCCTCACCGGGGAGCTGTTTTTT. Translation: CSASPGPLTGELFF.